This is a list of T cell receptor beta chains from one sample in a study of response to subunit inactivated influenza vaccine. A single record per CDR3 protein comes from TCRdb applying MiXCR to the RT-PCR reads. The sample has approximately 500,000 distinct CDR3 sequences, 10% to 15% seen once. The specimen comprised PBMCs from blood, sampled roughly 47 days after vaccination. The receptors shown here come from a man aged 50-59 years who received an inactivated influenza vaccine. CDR3s include the opening cysteine and the closing phenylalanine or tryptophan. The D gene is left open where the match is weak. The size entry is marked missing in some rows and otherwise reads once, few, many or a size class.

cdr3_aa	cdr3_nt	d_call	j_call	clone_size	v_call
CASRSPRQETQYF	TGTGCCAGCAGGAGCCCAAGACAAGAGACCCAGTACTTC	.	TRBJ2-5	few	TRBV28
CASSYRAGTGDYEQYF	TGTGCCAGCAGTTACAGAGCCGGGACAGGAGACTACGAGCAGTACTTC	TRBD1	TRBJ2-7	few	TRBV6-5
CASSLLGQGRMQYF	TGTGCCAGCAGCTTACTAGGACAGGGCCGGATGCAGTACTTC	TRBD1	TRBJ2-7	.	TRBV7-2
CASSLAGEEDTQYF	TGCGCCAGCAGCTTAGCGGGAGAGGAGGATACGCAGTATTTT	TRBD2	TRBJ2-3	few	TRBV5-1
CASSRLGRYEQYF	TGTGCCAGCAGCCGACTAGGGAGATACGAGCAGTACTTC	.	TRBJ2-7	few	TRBV12-3/TRBV12-4
CASSQGQRGRTDTQYF	TGTGCCAGCAGCCAAGGCCAGCGGGGGCGCACAGATACGCAGTATTTT	TRBD2	TRBJ2-3	few	TRBV4-2
CSAREVAGSYEQYF	TGCAGTGCTAGAGAAGTAGCGGGGAGCTACGAGCAGTACTTC	TRBD2	TRBJ2-7	many	TRBV20-1
CASSYSGTVLTIHDRETQYF	TGTGCCAGCAGTTACTCCGGGACAGTTCTAACCATCCATGACCGGGAGACCCAGTACTTC	TRBD1	TRBJ2-5	few	TRBV6-2/TRBV6-3
CASMRGRVGGEQFF	TGTGCCAGCATGCGGGGTAGGGTCGGGGGTGAGCAGTTCTTC	.	TRBJ2-1	.	TRBV12-3/TRBV12-4
CAIRAGRDDTEAFF	TGTGCCATCAGGGCTGGTAGGGATGACACTGAAGCTTTCTTT	.	TRBJ1-1	few	TRBV10-3
CASSRGSSSYEQYF	TGTGCCAGCAGCCGAGGGAGTAGCTCCTACGAGCAGTACTTC	.	TRBJ2-7	.	TRBV27
CASSLDGRYEQYF	TGTGCCAGCAGTTTAGACGGAAGGTACGAGCAGTACTTC	.	TRBJ2-7	many	TRBV12-3/TRBV12-4
CASSLDRKDGEQFF	TGTGCCAGCAGCTTAGATCGAAAGGACGGTGAGCAGTTCTTC	.	TRBJ2-1	many	TRBV11-2
CASSPGTGRSYGYTF	TGTGCCAGCAGTCCTGGGACAGGGAGGAGCTATGGCTACACCTTC	TRBD1	TRBJ1-2	.	TRBV28
CASSQDQGPYGYTF	TGTGCCAGCAGCCAAGATCAGGGGCCCTATGGCTACACCTTC	.	TRBJ1-2	few	TRBV4-2
CASSIVAGVSEQFF	TGTGCCAGTAGTATAGTAGCGGGAGTCTCCGAGCAGTTCTTC	TRBD2	TRBJ2-1	.	TRBV19
CASSLGQGYNSPLHF	TGTGCCAGCAGCTTAGGACAGGGCTATAATTCACCCCTCCACTTT	TRBD1	TRBJ1-6	few	TRBV7-8
CASSADILIAVADTQYF	TGTGCCAGCAGCGCAGATATATTGATAGCGGTCGCAGATACGCAGTATTTT	.	TRBJ2-3	few	TRBV11-2
CASSDRAGLSYEQYF	TGTGCCAGCAGTGACAGAGCGGGCCTATCCTACGAGCAGTACTTC	.	TRBJ2-7	few	TRBV6-1
CSAIRISGWDNEQFF	TGCAGTGCTATTAGGATAAGCGGCTGGGACAATGAGCAGTTCTTC	.	TRBJ2-1	few	TRBV20-1
CASSLYRDRATEQYF	TGTGCCAGCAGTTTATACCGGGACAGGGCCACCGAGCAGTACTTC	TRBD1	TRBJ2-7	few	TRBV27
CASSSPGLAGGYQETQYF	TGTGCCAGCAGTTCCCCCGGACTAGCGGGGGGGTACCAAGAGACCCAGTACTTC	TRBD2	TRBJ2-5	few	TRBV6-5
CASSLAGITYEQYF	TGTGCCAGCTCACTAGCGGGGATAACCTACGAGCAGTACTTC	TRBD2	TRBJ2-7	few	TRBV18
CASSYGLQSLTEQYF	TGTGCCAGCAGTTACGGACTACAATCCCTTACCGAGCAGTACTTC	.	TRBJ2-7	.	TRBV6-6
CASSWGGDTEAFF	TGTGCCAGCAGTTGGGGCGGAGACACTGAAGCTTTCTTT	.	TRBJ1-1	.	TRBV27
CSVEKLAPTYEQYF	TGCAGCGTTGAAAAACTAGCACCTACCTACGAGCAGTACTTC	.	TRBJ2-7	few	TRBV29-1
CASSLDGVSTQNEKLFF	TGCGCCAGCAGCTTGGATGGGGTCTCCACCCAAAATGAAAAACTGTTTTTT	.	TRBJ1-4	few	TRBV5-1
CASRATNTGELFF	TGCGCCAGCCGCGCCACGAACACCGGGGAGCTGTTTTTT	.	TRBJ2-2	many	TRBV5-1
CASSPTGGGYTF	TGTGCCAGCAGTCCAACAGGTGGCGGCTACACCTTC	.	TRBJ1-2	.	TRBV6-2/TRBV6-3
CASSYEREVNNEQFF	TGTGCCAGCAGTTACGAGCGGGAGGTGAACAATGAGCAGTTCTTC	TRBD2	TRBJ2-1	few	TRBV28
CASSSVGQELYSNQPQHF	TGTGCCAGCAGTTCAGTCGGACAGGAGTTATATAGCAATCAGCCCCAGCATTTT	TRBD1	TRBJ1-5	few	TRBV12-3/TRBV12-4
CAIRAGPHEQYF	TGTGCCATCAGGGCAGGTCCCCACGAGCAGTACTTC	.	TRBJ2-7	few	TRBV10-3
CASSTSTGLNYGYTF	TGTGCCAGCAGTACCTCAACAGGACTTAACTATGGCTACACCTTC	.	TRBJ1-2	few	TRBV6-1
CALRGGPTDTQYF	TGTGCCTTACGGGGGGGGCCCACAGATACGCAGTATTTT	TRBD2	TRBJ2-3	few	TRBV10-3
CSARAVQYNTEAFF	TGCAGTGCTAGAGCGGTTCAGTATAACACTGAAGCTTTCTTT	.	TRBJ1-1	.	TRBV20-1